This entry features one TCR beta chain sequence. This CDR3 comprises 13 residues. With V trimmed by 11 bases and J by 4 bases, 8 bases remained unmatched. Germline V gene data show CDR1 as LGHDT and CDR2 as YNNKEL (reference sequence). This record comes from a study of blood T cell repertoires in COVID-19. TCRdb's copy holds only in-frame clones and misses some; the assay was immunoSEQ multiplex PCR. The data show some 150,000 clones, with roughly 74% seen just once and approximately 15% held by the top ten. The source of this sequence is a woman of 80 years or more with acute or convalescent COVID-19. Sequences were obtained from peripheral blood. The chain is built from TRBV3-1 (or the pseudogene TRBV3-2) and TRBJ2-5, with TRBD2 matching 9 bases. The CDR3 DNA is TGTGCCTCCGGCGGGGGGGCAGGAGAGACCCAGTACTTC. This gives the protein CASGGGAGETQYF.